A selection of T cell receptor beta chains follows, all from one sample in a study of cytotoxic CD8 clonotypes in ibrutinib-treated CLL. Generated by immunoSEQ multiplex PCR, the TCRdb table keeps only in-frame clones and is missing some. The data hold tens of thousands of clones, with about 75% observed a single time. The source was PBMCs, collected before ibrutinib treatment. The source of these receptors is a human donor with chronic lymphocytic leukemia. Both conserved end residues are part of each CDR3.

CASSGGASGRFADTQYF TRBV18
CASRRTGGTNEKLFF TRBV6-5
CASSQGLAGGNEQFF TRBV11-3
CASLTQASKTQYF TRBV6-1
CASRRSNYGYTF TRBV6-5
CASRDAFYEQYF TRBV21-1
CASSRGTSGNPYNEQFF TRBV4-3
CASSLEGVETQYF TRBV5-6
CASSWGRDRVVEGYTF TRBV5-1
CASSLSGPAVEKLFF TRBV5-1
CASRSTGTYEQYF TRBV18
CASSLLWAAQIEQYF TRBV28
CASSEAQGGEQYF TRBV6-1
CASSLAGGGSEQFF TRBV5-1
CASSRGGTGASLQQYF TRBV13
CASSMEGNQPQHF TRBV5-1
CASSLAGGVEDTQYF TRBV5-1
CASRGRTGYNEQFF TRBV10-1
CASSIGANVLTF TRBV19
CASGGQGQLAKNIQYF TRBV28
CASSIALNNSPLHF TRBV19
CASSLGLGSRGYTF TRBV7-2
CASRLNAAYEQYF TRBV10-2
CASSLLGGEAFF TRBV7-9
CASSVQSSGSGHEQFF TRBV9
CASSLLAGFSGANVLTF TRBV7-3
CASSLWGDGTQYF TRBV27
CASLAGWGEKLFF TRBV28
CASSLYQEGDMNTEAFF TRBV5-1
CASIESGHSNQPQHF TRBV6-1
CASSLWVNGPVNTEAFF TRBV5-1
CASRGTDFNYEQYF TRBV19
CAWSAGTDNEQFF TRBV30
CASSQNSYEQFF TRBV5-1
CASSYSWQTYEQYF TRBV6-5
CASSLATGGMNTEAFF TRBV5-1
CASSLAGSSYEQYF TRBV18
CASSSLGVGDTQYF TRBV7-3
CASSSDRLNTEAFF TRBV7-2
CASSLTGGNQPQHF TRBV7-2